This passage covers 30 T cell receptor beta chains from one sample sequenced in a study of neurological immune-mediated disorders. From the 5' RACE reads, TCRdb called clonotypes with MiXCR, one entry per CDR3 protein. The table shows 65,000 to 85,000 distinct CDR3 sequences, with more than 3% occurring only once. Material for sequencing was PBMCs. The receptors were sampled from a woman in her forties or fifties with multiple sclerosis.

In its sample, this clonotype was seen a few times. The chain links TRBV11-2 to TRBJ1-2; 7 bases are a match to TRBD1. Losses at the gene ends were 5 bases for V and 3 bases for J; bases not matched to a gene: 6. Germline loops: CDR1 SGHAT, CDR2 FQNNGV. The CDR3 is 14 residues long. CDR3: CASSPQGLDYGYTF. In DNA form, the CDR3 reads TGTGCCAGCAGCCCACAGGGGTTGGACTATGGCTACACCTTC.

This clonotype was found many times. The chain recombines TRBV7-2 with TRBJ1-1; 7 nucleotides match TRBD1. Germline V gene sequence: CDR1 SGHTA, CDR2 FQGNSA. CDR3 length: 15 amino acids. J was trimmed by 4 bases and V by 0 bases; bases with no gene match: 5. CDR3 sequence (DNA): TGTGCCAGCAGCTTAGCAGCAGGGGGGGCCACTGAAGCTTTCTTT. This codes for CASSLAAGGATEAFF. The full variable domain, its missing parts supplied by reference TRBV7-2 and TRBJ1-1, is GAGVSQSPSNKVTEKGKDVELRCDPISGHTALYWYRQSLGQGLEFLIYFQGNSAPDKSGLPSDRFSAERTGGSVSTLTIQRTQQEDSAVYLCASSLAAGGATEAFFGQGTRLTVV.

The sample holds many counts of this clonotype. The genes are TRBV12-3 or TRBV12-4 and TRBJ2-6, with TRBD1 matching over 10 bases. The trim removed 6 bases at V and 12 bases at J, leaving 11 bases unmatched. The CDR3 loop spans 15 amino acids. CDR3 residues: CASSGTGAPRSVLTF. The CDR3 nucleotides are TGTGCCAGCAGCGGGACAGGGGCCCCAAGGAGCGTCCTGACTTTC.

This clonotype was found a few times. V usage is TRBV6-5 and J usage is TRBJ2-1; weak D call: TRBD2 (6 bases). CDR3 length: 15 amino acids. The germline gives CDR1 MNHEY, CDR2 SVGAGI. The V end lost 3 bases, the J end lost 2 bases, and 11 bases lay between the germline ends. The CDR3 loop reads CASSYERGTYNEQFF. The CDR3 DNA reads TGTGCCAGCAGTTATGAACGGGGGACCTACAATGAGCAGTTCTTC.

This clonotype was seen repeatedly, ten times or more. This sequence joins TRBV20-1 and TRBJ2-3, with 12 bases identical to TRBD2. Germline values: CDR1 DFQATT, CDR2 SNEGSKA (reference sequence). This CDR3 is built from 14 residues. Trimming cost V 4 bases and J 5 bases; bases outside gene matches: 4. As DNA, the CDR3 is TGCAGTGCTATAGGACTAGCGGGATTAGATACGCAGTATTTT. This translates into CSAIGLAGLDTQYF.

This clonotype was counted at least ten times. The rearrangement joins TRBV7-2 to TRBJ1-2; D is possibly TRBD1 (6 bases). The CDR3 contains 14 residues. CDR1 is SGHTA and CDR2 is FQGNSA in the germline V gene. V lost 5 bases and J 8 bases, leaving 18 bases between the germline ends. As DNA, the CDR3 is TGTGCCAGCAGCCGCGGGGGGGCTCGAGGGGGCTACACCTTC. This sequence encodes CASSRGGARGGYTF.

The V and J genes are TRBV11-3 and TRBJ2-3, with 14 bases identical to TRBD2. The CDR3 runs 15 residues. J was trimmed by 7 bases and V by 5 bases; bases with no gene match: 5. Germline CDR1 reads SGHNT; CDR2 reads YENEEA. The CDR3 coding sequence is TGTGCCAGCAGCGAAGGGACTAGCGGGAGTTATACGCAGTATTTT. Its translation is CASSEGTSGSYTQYF.

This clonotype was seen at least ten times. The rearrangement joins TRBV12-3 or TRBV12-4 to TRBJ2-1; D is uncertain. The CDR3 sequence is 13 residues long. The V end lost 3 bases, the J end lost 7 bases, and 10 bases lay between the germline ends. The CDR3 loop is CASSLVIGNEQFF. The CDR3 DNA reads TGTGCCAGCAGTTTGGTAATAGGGAATGAGCAGTTCTTC.

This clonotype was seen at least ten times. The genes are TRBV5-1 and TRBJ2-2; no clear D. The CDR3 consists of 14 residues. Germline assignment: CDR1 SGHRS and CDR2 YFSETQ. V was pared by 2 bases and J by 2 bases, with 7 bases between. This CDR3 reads CASSFSPNTGELFF. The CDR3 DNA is TGCGCCAGCAGCTTCAGTCCTAACACCGGGGAGCTGTTTTTT.

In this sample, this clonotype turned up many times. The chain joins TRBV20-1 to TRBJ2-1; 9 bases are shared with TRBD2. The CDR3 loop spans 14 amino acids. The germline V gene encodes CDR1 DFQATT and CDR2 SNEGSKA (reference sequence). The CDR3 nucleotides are TGCAGCGCCAGGCGCAGCGGGAGGTGGAATGAGCAGTTCTTC. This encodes CSARRSGRWNEQFF.

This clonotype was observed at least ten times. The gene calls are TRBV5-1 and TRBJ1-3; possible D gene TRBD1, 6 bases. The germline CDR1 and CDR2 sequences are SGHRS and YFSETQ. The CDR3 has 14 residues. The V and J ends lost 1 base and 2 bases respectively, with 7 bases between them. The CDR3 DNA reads TGCGCCAGCAGCTTGCCAGGGGCTGGAAACACCATATATTTT. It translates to CASSLPGAGNTIYF.

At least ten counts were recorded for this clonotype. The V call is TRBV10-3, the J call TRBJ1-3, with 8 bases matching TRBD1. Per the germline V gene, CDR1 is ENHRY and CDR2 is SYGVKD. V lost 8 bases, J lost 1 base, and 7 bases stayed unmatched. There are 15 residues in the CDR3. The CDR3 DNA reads TGTGCCATCGAGCACAGGGGGAAATCTGGAAACACCATATATTTT. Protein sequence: CAIEHRGKSGNTIYF.

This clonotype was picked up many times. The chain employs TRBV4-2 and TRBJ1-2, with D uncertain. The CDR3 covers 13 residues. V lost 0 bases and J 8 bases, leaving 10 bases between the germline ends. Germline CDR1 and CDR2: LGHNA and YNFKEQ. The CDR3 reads CASSQDRRQGYTF. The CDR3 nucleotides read TGTGCCAGCAGCCAAGATCGGAGGCAAGGCTACACCTTC.

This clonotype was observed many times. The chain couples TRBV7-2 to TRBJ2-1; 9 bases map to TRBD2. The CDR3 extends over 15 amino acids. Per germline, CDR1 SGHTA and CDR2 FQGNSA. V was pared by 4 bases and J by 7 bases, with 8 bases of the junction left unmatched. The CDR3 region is CASSSQRGARNEQFF. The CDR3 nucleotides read TGTGCCAGCAGCTCGCAGCGGGGGGCGAGGAATGAGCAGTTCTTC.

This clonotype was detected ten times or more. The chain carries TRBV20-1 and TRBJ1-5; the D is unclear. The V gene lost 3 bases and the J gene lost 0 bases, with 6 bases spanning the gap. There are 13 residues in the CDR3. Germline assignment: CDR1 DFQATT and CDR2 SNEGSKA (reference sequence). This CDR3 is CSARRFSNQPQHF. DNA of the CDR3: TGCAGTGCTAGGAGATTTAGCAATCAGCCCCAGCATTTT.

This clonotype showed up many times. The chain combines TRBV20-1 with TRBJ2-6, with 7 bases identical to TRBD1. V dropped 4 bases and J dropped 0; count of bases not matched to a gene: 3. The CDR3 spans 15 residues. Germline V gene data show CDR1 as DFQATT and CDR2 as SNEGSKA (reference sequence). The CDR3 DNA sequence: TGCAGTGCTACCTCAGGGGGCTCTGGGGCCAACGTCCTGACTTTC. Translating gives CSATSGGSGANVLTF.

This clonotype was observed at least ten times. Here the CDR3 DNA reads TGCGCCAGCAGCTTTTCGTGGATGGCCGCTGAAGCTTTCTTT. Its translation is CASSFSWMAAEAFF. This sequence joins TRBV5-1 and TRBJ1-1; D uncertain. Germline CDR1 is SGHRS and CDR2 is YFSETQ. The CDR3 has 14 residues. V was shortened by 2 bases and J by 6 bases, with 14 bases between the two germline ends. Based on the CDR3 plus reference TRBV5-1 and TRBJ1-1, the full variable domain is KAGVTQTPRYLIKTRGQQVTLSCSPISGHRSVSWYQQTPGQGLQFLFEYFSETQRNKGNFPGRFSGRQFSNSRSEMNVSTLELGDSALYLCASSFSWMAAEAFFGQGTRLTVV.

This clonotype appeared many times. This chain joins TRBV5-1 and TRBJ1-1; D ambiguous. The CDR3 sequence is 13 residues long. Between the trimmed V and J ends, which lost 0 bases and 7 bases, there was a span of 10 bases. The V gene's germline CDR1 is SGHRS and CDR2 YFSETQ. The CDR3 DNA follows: TGCGCCAGCAGCTTGGGGCCTGGAAATGAAGCTTTCTTT. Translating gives CASSLGPGNEAFF.

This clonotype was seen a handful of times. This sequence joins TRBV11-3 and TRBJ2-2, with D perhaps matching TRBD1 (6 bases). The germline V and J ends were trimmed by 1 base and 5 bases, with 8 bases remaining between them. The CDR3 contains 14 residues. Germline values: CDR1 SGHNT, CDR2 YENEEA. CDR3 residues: CASSLATGTGELFF. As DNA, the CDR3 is TGTGCCAGCAGCTTAGCAACAGGGACCGGGGAGCTGTTTTTT.

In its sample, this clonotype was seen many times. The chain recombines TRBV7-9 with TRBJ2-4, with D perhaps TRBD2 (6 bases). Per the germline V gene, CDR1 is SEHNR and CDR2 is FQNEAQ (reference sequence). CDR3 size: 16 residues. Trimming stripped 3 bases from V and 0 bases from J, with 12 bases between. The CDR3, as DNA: TGTGCCAGCAGCTTCGGAGCGGGCCTAGCCAAAAACATTCAGTACTTC. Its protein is CASSFGAGLAKNIQYF. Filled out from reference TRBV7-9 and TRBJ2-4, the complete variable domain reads DTGVSQNPRHKITKRGQNVTFRCDPISEHNRLYWYRQTLGQGPEFLTYFQNEAQLEKSRLLSDRFSAERPKGSFSTLEIQRTEQGDSAMYLCASSFGAGLAKNIQYFGAGTRLSVL.

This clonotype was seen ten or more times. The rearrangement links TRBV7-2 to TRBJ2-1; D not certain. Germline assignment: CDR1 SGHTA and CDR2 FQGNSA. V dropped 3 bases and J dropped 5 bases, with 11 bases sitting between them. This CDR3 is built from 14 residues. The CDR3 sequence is CASSLASADNEQFF. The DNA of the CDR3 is TGTGCCAGCAGCTTGGCCTCCGCAGACAATGAGCAGTTCTTC. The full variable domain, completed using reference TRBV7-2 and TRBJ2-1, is GAGVSQSPSNKVTEKGKDVELRCDPISGHTALYWYRQSLGQGLEFLIYFQGNSAPDKSGLPSDRFSAERTGGSVSTLTIQRTQQEDSAVYLCASSLASADNEQFFGPGTRLTVL.

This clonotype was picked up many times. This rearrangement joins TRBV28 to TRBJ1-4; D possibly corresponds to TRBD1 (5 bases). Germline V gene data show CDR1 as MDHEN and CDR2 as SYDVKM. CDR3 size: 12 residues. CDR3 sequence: CLTQGRGEKLFF. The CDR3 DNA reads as TGTCTGACGCAGGGAAGGGGTGAAAAACTGTTTTTT.

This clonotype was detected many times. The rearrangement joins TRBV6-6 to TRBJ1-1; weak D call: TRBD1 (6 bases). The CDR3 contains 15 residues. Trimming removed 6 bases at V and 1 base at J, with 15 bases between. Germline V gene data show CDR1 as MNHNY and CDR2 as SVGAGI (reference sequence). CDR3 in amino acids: CASRGLTQGNTEAFF. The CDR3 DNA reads TGTGCCAGCAGGGGTCTTACACAGGGGAACACTGAAGCTTTCTTT.

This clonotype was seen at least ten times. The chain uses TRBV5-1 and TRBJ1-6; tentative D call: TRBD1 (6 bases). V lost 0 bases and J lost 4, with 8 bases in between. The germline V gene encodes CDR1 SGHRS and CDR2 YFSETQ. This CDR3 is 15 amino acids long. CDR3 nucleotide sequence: TGCGCCAGCAGCTTGGTGGACAGTTATAATTCACCCCTCCACTTT. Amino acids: CASSLVDSYNSPLHF.

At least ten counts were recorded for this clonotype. CDR3 DNA: TGTGCCAGCAGCTTAGGGATGGCTAGCGGGAGTGATACGCAGTATTTT. Translated, it gives CASSLGMASGSDTQYF. The V call is TRBV7-3, the J call TRBJ2-3; 10 nucleotides line up with TRBD2. Looked up from germline, CDR1 is SGHTA and CDR2 is FQGTGA. The CDR3 spans 16 residues. V lost 2 bases and J lost 6; bases outside the gene matches: 8. The full variable domain, with the rest looked up from reference TRBV7-3 and TRBJ2-3, is GAGVSQTPSNKVTEKGKYVELRCDPISGHTALYWYRQSLGQGPEFLIYFQGTGAADDSGLPNDRFFAVRPEGSVSTLKIQRTERGDSAVYLCASSLGMASGSDTQYFGPGTRLTVL.

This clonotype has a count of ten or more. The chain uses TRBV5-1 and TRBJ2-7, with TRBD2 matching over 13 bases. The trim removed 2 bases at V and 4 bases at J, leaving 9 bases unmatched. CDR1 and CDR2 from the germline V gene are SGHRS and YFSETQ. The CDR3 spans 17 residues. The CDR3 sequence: CASSLGLAGETLYEQYF. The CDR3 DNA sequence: TGCGCCAGCAGCTTAGGACTAGCGGGAGAGACCCTATACGAGCAGTACTTC.

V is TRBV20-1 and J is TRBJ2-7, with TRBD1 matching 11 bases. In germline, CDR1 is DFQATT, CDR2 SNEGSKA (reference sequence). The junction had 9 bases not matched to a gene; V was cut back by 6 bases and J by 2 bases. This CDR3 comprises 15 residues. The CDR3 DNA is TGCAGTGCCCCAAGCTGGGACAGGGGGACCTACGAGCAGTACTTC. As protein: CSAPSWDRGTYEQYF.

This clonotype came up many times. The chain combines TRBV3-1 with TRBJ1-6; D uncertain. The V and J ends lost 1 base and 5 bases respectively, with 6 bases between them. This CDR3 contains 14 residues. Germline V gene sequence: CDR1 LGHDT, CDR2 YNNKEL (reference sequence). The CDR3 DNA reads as TGTGCCAGCAGCCAAGGTGGTAATAATTCACCCCTCCACTTT. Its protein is CASSQGGNNSPLHF.

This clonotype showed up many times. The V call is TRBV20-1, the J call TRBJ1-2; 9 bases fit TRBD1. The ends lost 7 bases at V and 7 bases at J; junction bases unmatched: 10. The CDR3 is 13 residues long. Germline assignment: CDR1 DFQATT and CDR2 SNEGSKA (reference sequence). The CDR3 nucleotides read TGCAGTGTCCCCCGGACAGGGGAAATTGGCTACACCTTC. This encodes CSVPRTGEIGYTF.

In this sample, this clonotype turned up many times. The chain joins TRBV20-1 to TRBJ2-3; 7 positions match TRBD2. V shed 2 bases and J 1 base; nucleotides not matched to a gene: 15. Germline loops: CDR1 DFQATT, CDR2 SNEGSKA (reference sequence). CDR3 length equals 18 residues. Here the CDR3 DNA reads TGCAGTGCTAGATCTCGGCTAGCGGTGGGATCCGGCACAGATACGCAGTATTTT. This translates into CSARSRLAVGSGTDTQYF.